This passage covers 28 T cell receptor beta chains from one sample sequenced in a study of T cells in Graves' hyperthyroidism and ophthalmopathy. Amplification of TCR beta CDR3 regions was performed using RNA transcripts as template. In the first-round RT-PCR of the TCR CDR3, the HTBI primer set was used. TCRdb itself ran the multiplex PCR reads through MiXCR, one entry per CDR3 protein. The sample has approximately 740,000 distinct CDR3 sequences; about 14% are singletons. Source material: blood. All receptors derive from a woman under 30 with Graves' hyperthyroidism.

This clonotype was seen ten or more times. The chain links TRBV20-1 to TRBJ2-7; D is perhaps TRBD2 (6 bases). V was shortened by 0 bases and J by 1 base, with 19 bases between the two germline ends. The CDR3 has 17 amino acids. Germline V lookup: CDR1 DFQATT, CDR2 SNEGSKA (reference sequence). The CDR3 DNA is TGCAGTGCTAGAGATCGTCAGGAGGGAGGCCGTTCCTACGAGCAGTACTTC. Its protein is CSARDRQEGGRSYEQYF.

This clonotype was found many times. The chain combines TRBV20-1 with TRBJ1-1; no clear D. The CDR3 covers 13 residues. The V end lost 6 bases, the J end lost 4 bases, and 15 bases lay between the germline ends. Germline V CDR1 and CDR2: DFQATT, SNEGSKA (reference sequence). In nucleotides, the CDR3 is TGCAGTGCCCTCGCCCACTGGAGCACTGAAGCTTTCTTT. Amino acid sequence: CSALAHWSTEAFF.

The sample holds many counts of this clonotype. J is TRBJ1-4 and V is TRBV3-1; tentative D call: TRBD1 (5 bases). This CDR3 is 14 amino acids long. Germline V gene data show CDR1 as LGHDT and CDR2 as YNNKEL (reference sequence). V was clipped by 6 bases and J by 8 bases, with 16 bases between them. CDR3 region: CASRRDRAGEKLFF. As DNA, the CDR3 is TGTGCCAGCAGACGGGACCGGGCCGGGGAAAAACTGTTTTTT.

With respect to this clonotype: One end of the junction varies from germline; a read error may be responsible. The chain combines TRBV20-1 with TRBJ1-1; D is undetermined. Germline CDR1 is DFQATT and CDR2 is SNEGSKA (reference sequence). The CDR3 is 14 amino acids. In DNA, the CDR3 is TGCAGTGCTAGTTCCTACGGAAGAAACACTGGAGCTTTCTTT. Its translation: CSASSYGRNTGAFF.

This clonotype was seen more than once but under ten times. The rearrangement joins TRBV5-1 to TRBJ2-1; the D gene is possibly TRBD2 (5 bases). Germline V gene data show CDR1 as SGHRS and CDR2 as YFSETQ. The CDR3 contains 15 residues. Trimming removed 4 bases at V and 6 bases at J, with 17 bases between. CDR3 nucleotide sequence: TGCGCCAGCAGCCTCCCCGGCGGGCGACGCAATGAGCAGTTCTTC. This encodes CASSLPGGRRNEQFF. Using reference TRBV5-1 and TRBJ2-1 for the parts outside the CDR3, the full variable domain is KAGVTQTPRYLIKTRGQQVTLSCSPISGHRSVSWYQQTPGQGLQFLFEYFSETQRNKGNFPGRFSGRQFSNSRSEMNVSTLELGDSALYLCASSLPGGRRNEQFFGPGTRLTVL.

There are many counts of this clonotype. The V gene is TRBV20-1, the J gene TRBJ1-2; TRBD1 matches at 11 bases. This CDR3 has 13 residues. Losses at the gene ends were 5 bases for V and 6 bases for J; bases not matched to a gene: 5. Germline CDR1 is DFQATT and CDR2 is SNEGSKA (reference sequence). The CDR3 loop is CSAPVDRGHGYTF. In DNA, the CDR3 is TGCAGTGCTCCCGTGGACAGGGGGCATGGCTACACCTTC.

This clonotype was seen a handful of times. The rearrangement links TRBV7-8 to TRBJ2-1; D is perhaps TRBD1 (7 bases). CDR3 length: 18 residues. The germline V gene has CDR1 SGHVS and CDR2 FQNEAQ. V gave up 0 bases and J gave up 0 bases, with 15 bases separating them. The CDR3 DNA reads as TGTGCCAGCAGCTTAGCGCTCAGGGGGGAATTCTCCTACAATGAGCAGTTCTTC. It codes for CASSLALRGEFSYNEQFF.

This clonotype was picked up many times. The V and J genes are TRBV7-8 and TRBJ1-1; D gene uncertain. V shed 5 bases and J shed 1 base, with 8 bases lying between them. The CDR3 is made up of 13 amino acids. Germline CDR1 is SGHVS and CDR2 is FQNEAQ. CDR3 in amino acids: CASSGGKNTEAFF. In DNA form, the CDR3 reads TGTGCCAGCAGCGGTGGGAAGAACACTGAAGCTTTCTTT. The whole variable domain, filled in from reference TRBV7-8 and TRBJ1-1, reads GAGVSQSPRYKVAKRGQDVALRCDPISGHVSLFWYQQALGQGPEFLTYFQNEAQLDKSGLPSDRFFAERPEGSVSTLKIQRTQQEDSAVYLCASSGGKNTEAFFGQGTRLTVV.

The rearrangement joins TRBV9 to TRBJ2-7; the match to TRBD1 covers 7 bases. The J segment lost 4 bases and the V segment lost 0 bases, leaving 7 bases of the junction unmatched. Germline V lookup: CDR1 SGDLS, CDR2 YYNGEE. The CDR3 is made up of 15 amino acids. CDR3 nucleotides: TGTGCCAGCAGCGTAGCTCCAAACAGGGGATACGAGCAGTACTTC. As protein: CASSVAPNRGYEQYF.

In its sample, this clonotype was seen many times. The genes are TRBV5-8 and TRBJ2-7; 11 bases align to TRBD2. Germline V gives CDR1 SGHTS, CDR2 YDEGEE. V shed 6 bases, J shed 7 bases, and the junction held 6 bases outside the gene matches. This CDR3 region has 13 residues. The CDR3 reads CASTGTSGGEQYF. The CDR3 DNA reads TGTGCCAGCACCGGGACTAGCGGTGGGGAGCAGTACTTC. Based on the CDR3 plus reference TRBV5-8 and TRBJ2-7, the full variable domain is EAGVTQSPTHLIKTRGQQATLRCSPISGHTSVYWYQQALGLGLQFLLWYDEGEERNRGNFPPRFSGRQFPNYSSELNVNALELEDSALYLCASTGTSGGEQYFGPGTRLTVT.

This clonotype was recorded at least ten times. The chain links TRBV30 to TRBJ1-4; D is unresolved. There are 12 residues in the CDR3. V was trimmed by 0 bases and J by 7 bases, leaving 6 bases between them. Looked up from germline, CDR1 is GTSNPN and CDR2 is SVGIG (reference sequence). Written as DNA, the CDR3 is TGTGCCTGGAGTGTAATGGGTGAAAAACTGTTTTTT. Protein sequence: CAWSVMGEKLFF.

This clonotype showed up many times. The chain combines TRBV7-9 with TRBJ1-1; 9 nucleotides agree with TRBD1. V lost 6 bases and J lost 0; bases outside the gene matches: 8. This CDR3 is 16 amino acids long. Germline CDR1 is SEHNR and CDR2 is FQNEAQ (reference sequence). CDR3 in amino acids: CASRQSYRGLNTEAFF. CDR3 in DNA: TGTGCCAGCAGGCAAAGCTACAGGGGGCTGAACACTGAAGCTTTCTTT.

This clonotype was detected many times. The V call is TRBV11-2, the J call TRBJ1-5; TRBD1 is a possible D gene (6 bases). V gave up 1 base and J gave up 1 base, with 11 bases separating them. The CDR3 runs to 16 residues. The germline V gene encodes CDR1 SGHAT and CDR2 FQNNGV. The CDR3 sequence: CASSLGGQTSNQPQHF. The CDR3 nucleotides are TGTGCCAGCAGCTTAGGGGGGCAGACGAGCAATCAGCCCCAGCATTTT.

In this sample, this clonotype turned up many times. J is TRBJ2-7 and V is TRBV7-8; possibly TRBD1 for D (6 bases). The V and J ends lost 3 bases and 6 bases respectively, with 27 bases between them. The CDR3 extends over 18 amino acids. Germline CDR1 reads SGHVS; CDR2 reads FQNEAQ. In DNA form, the CDR3 reads TGTGCCAGCAGCTTGGGAGCGACAGGATACACCTCGCCGGTCGAGCAGTACTTC. Protein: CASSLGATGYTSPVEQYF.

This clonotype was observed at least ten times. The chain recombines TRBV6-1 with TRBJ2-1; tentatively, D is TRBD1 (6 bases). The CDR3 is 17 residues long. V was trimmed by 6 bases and J by 1 base, leaving 19 bases between them. Per the germline V gene, CDR1 is MNHNS and CDR2 is SASEGT. This CDR3 reads CASSAKTGYMSYNEQFF. DNA for the CDR3: TGTGCCAGCAGCGCGAAAACAGGGTATATGTCCTACAATGAGCAGTTCTTC.

At least ten counts were recorded for this clonotype. The rearrangement links TRBV6-1 to TRBJ1-1; 9 positions agree with TRBD1. V lost 6 bases and J lost 1; bases outside the gene matches: 3. The length of the CDR3 is 14 residues. Germline V gene lookup returns CDR1 MNHNS and CDR2 SASEGT. The CDR3 region has the DNA TGTGCCAGCAGGATGACAGGGGGGAACACTGAAGCTTTCTTT. This sequence encodes CASRMTGGNTEAFF.

In this sample, this clonotype turned up many times. The chain couples TRBV12-3 or TRBV12-4 to TRBJ1-2; 8 bases are shared with TRBD1. The CDR3 length is 12 residues. The V gene end was trimmed by 8 bases and the J gene end by 8 bases; junction bases not matched to a gene: 7. CDR3 sequence (DNA): TGTGCCAGCGCCTTGACAGGGGTCGGCTACACCTTC. Translated, it gives CASALTGVGYTF.

This clonotype was recorded many times. The chain combines TRBV6-2 or TRBV6-3 with TRBJ2-1, with 10 bases lining up with TRBD2. The CDR3 spans 16 residues. Germline V CDR1 and CDR2: MNHEY, SVGEGT. Trimming removed 2 bases from V and 4 bases from J; junction bases left unmatched: 5. The CDR3 coding sequence is TGTGCCAGCAGTTACGATAGCGGGAGGATGTACAATGAGCAGTTCTTC. Its protein is CASSYDSGRMYNEQFF.

This clonotype was observed many times. The rearrangement links TRBV7-9 to TRBJ1-1, with D unclear. Trimming cost V 1 base and J 4 bases, with 16 bases left between them. Germline CDR1 is SEHNR and CDR2 is FQNEAQ (reference sequence). The CDR3 extends over 16 amino acids. CDR3 residues: CASSLVITGSGTEAFF. CDR3 in DNA: TGTGCCAGCAGCTTAGTGATTACGGGGAGCGGCACTGAAGCTTTCTTT. The full variable domain, with the rest looked up from reference TRBV7-9 and TRBJ1-1, is DTGVSQNPRHKITKRGQNVTFRCDPISEHNRLYWYRQTLGQGPEFLTYFQNEAQLEKSRLLSDRFSAERPKGSFSTLEIQRTEQGDSAMYLCASSLVITGSGTEAFFGQGTRLTVV.

This clonotype has a handful of counts. The chain recombines TRBV2 with TRBJ2-3; D is undetermined. The CDR3 spans 15 residues. Trimming cost V 4 bases and J 2 bases, with 13 bases left between them. Per the germline V gene, CDR1 is SNHLY and CDR2 is FYNNEI. CDR3 sequence: CASSGLNWNTDTQYF. DNA of the CDR3: TGTGCCAGCAGTGGTTTGAATTGGAACACAGATACGCAGTATTTT. The full variable domain, with the rest looked up from reference TRBV2 and TRBJ2-3, is EPEVTQTPSHQVTQMGQEVILRCVPISNHLYFYWYRQILGQKVEFLVSFYNNEISEKSEIFDDQFSVERPDGSNFTLKIRSTKLEDSAMYFCASSGLNWNTDTQYFGPGTRLTVL.

This chain joins TRBV6-1 and TRBJ2-7; unclear D gene. V gave up 10 bases and J gave up 2 bases, with 15 bases separating them. CDR1 is MNHNS, CDR2 SASEGT, per germline. There are 13 residues in the CDR3. CDR3 DNA: TGTGCCACTTACCCAACCTCCGCCTACGAGCAGTACTTC. Its translation is CATYPTSAYEQYF.

This clonotype has at least ten counts. A much larger clone differs from this one at a single base, so this may be a read error. This rearrangement joins TRBV7-9 to TRBJ2-7; D remains ambiguous. The CDR3 has 10 amino acids. V was shortened by 4 bases and J by 3 bases, with 1 base between the two germline ends. Germline CDR1 and CDR2: SEHNR and FQNEAQ (reference sequence). The CDR3 here is CASSCYEQYF. The CDR3 DNA reads as TGTGCCAGCAGCTGCTACGAGCAGTACTTC.

Only a few counts were recorded for this clonotype. This chain connects TRBV14 to TRBJ2-5, with 12 bases fitting TRBD2. Germline V gene lookup returns CDR1 SGHDN and CDR2 FVKESK. The V gene end was trimmed by 6 bases and the J gene end by 5 bases; junction bases not matched to a gene: 7. There are 15 residues in the CDR3. The CDR3 DNA is TGTGCCAGCAGTTGGGTCGGACTAGCGGGGGAGACCCAGTACTTC. This sequence encodes CASSWVGLAGETQYF.

This clonotype was detected a few times. The chain has TRBV12-3 or TRBV12-4 and TRBJ2-2; 13 bases match TRBD2. The junction had 9 bases not matched to a gene; V was cut back by 3 bases and J by 5 bases. The CDR3 contains 18 residues. Here the CDR3 reads CASSFRTSGRGLTGELFF. Here the CDR3 DNA reads TGTGCCAGCAGTTTTCGAACTAGCGGGAGGGGTCTGACCGGGGAGCTGTTTTTT.

Ten or more counts support this clonotype. The rearrangement links TRBV5-5 to TRBJ1-4; D is undetermined. This CDR3 has 14 residues. Deletions cut 3 bases from V and 3 bases from J, with 9 bases between. Germline V gene sequence: CDR1 SGHKS, CDR2 YYEKEE (reference sequence). The CDR3: CASSSGPPNEKLFF. CDR3 nucleotides: TGTGCCAGCAGCTCCGGGCCTCCTAATGAAAAACTGTTTTTT.

At least ten counts were recorded for this clonotype. The CDR3 coding sequence is TGCAGTGCTGAAGGACAGGGGTTCTACGAGCAGTACTTC. It codes for CSAEGQGFYEQYF. The chain couples TRBV20-1 to TRBJ2-7, with 9 bases fitting TRBD1. The J segment lost 3 bases and the V segment lost 5 bases, leaving 5 bases of the junction unmatched. Germline values: CDR1 DFQATT, CDR2 SNEGSKA (reference sequence). CDR3 length equals 13 residues.

This clonotype has a handful of counts. V is TRBV6-5 and J is TRBJ2-1; D gene ambiguous. V was cut by 2 bases and J by 3 bases, with 8 bases left in between. Germline assignment: CDR1 MNHEY and CDR2 SVGAGI. The CDR3 sequence is 14 residues long. The CDR3 sequence: CASSYGTVYNEQFF. CDR3 nucleotide sequence: TGTGCCAGCAGTTACGGAACAGTCTACAATGAGCAGTTCTTC.

As DNA, the CDR3 is TGTGCCAGCAGTAAGGATGGGTGGTCAGTAGCTTTCTTT. Protein product: CASSKDGWSVAFF. The V and J genes are TRBV27 and TRBJ1-1; D remains ambiguous. Germline V CDR1 and CDR2: MNHEY, SMNVEV (reference sequence). Trimming stripped 5 bases from V and 10 bases from J, with 17 bases between. The CDR3 has 13 amino acids.